These 27 T cell receptor beta chains were sequenced from one sample in a study of T cell clones after liver transplantation. The repertoire was sequenced with immunoSEQ multiplex PCR; TCRdb's copy has only in-frame clones and lacks some. The data hold about 80,000 clones, with over 80% observed a single time. Sequenced here: CD4+ T cells from blood, sampled around 42 months after liver transplant. These receptors came from a human patient who received a liver transplant. The graft donor may account for some of the T cells.

The chain is built from TRBV30 and TRBJ1-1, with D hard to call. Germline V gives CDR1 GTSNPN, CDR2 SVGIG (reference sequence). This CDR3 region has 13 residues. V gave up 2 bases and J gave up 11 bases, with 18 bases separating them. This CDR3 reads CAWSRAGLWEAFF. The CDR3 bases are TGTGCCTGGAGTCGGGCAGGTCTTTGGGAGGCTTTCTTT.

This chain links TRBV11-2 with TRBJ2-2; 9 positions match TRBD1. The CDR3 is 15 residues long. The V gene end was trimmed by 5 bases and the J gene end by 6 bases; junction bases not matched to a gene: 7. Germline values: CDR1 SGHAT, CDR2 FQNNGV. CDR3 protein: CASSVTGGAPGELFF. The CDR3 DNA follows: TGTGCCAGCAGCGTTACAGGGGGCGCTCCCGGGGAGCTGTTTTTT.

A word on this clone: The sample holds other DNA sequences that translate to the same CDR3. The chain has TRBV29-1 and TRBJ2-7, with D perhaps matching TRBD1 (5 bases). Germline assignment: CDR1 SQVTM and CDR2 ANQGSEA. V lost 4 bases, J lost 3 bases, and 7 bases lay in between. CDR3 length: 11 amino acids. CDR3 residues: CSVVGHYEQYF. The CDR3, as DNA: TGCAGCGTTGTTGGACACTACGAGCAGTACTTC.

This clone was recorded a few times. The chain employs TRBV28 and TRBJ2-7, with a weak D call TRBD1 (5 bases). Trimming took 8 bases from V and 0 from J, leaving 8 bases between them. Germline V CDR1 and CDR2: MDHEN, SYDVKM. The CDR3 loop spans 12 amino acids. CDR3 in amino acids: CASLGASYEQYF. The CDR3 DNA is TGTGCCAGCCTTGGGGCCTCCTACGAGCAGTACTTC.

The chain links TRBV10-1 to TRBJ1-1, with TRBD1 matching 8 bases. V trimming: 0 bases; J trimming: 4 bases; junction bases outside the gene matches: 7. The CDR3 extends over 16 amino acids. Per germline, CDR1 WNHNN and CDR2 SYGVQD (reference sequence). The CDR3 region has the DNA TGCGCCAGCAGTGAGTCTGGGCAGGGGGCGCGCACTGAAGCTTTCTTT. As protein: CASSESGQGARTEAFF.

The CDR3, as DNA: TGTGCCAGCAGCCCAGTCGCGGGTTCAACCTACGAGCAGTACTTC. As protein: CASSPVAGSTYEQYF. The gene calls are TRBV7-9 and TRBJ2-7; maybe TRBD2 (5 bases). This CDR3 region has 15 residues. Germline-derived CDR1 and CDR2 are SEHNR and FQNEAQ (reference sequence). Trimming cost V 5 bases and J 2 bases, with 16 bases left between them.

This sequence joins TRBV5-1 and TRBJ1-4, with TRBD1 as a possible D gene (5 bases). This CDR3 comprises 15 residues. Per the germline V gene, CDR1 is SGHRS and CDR2 is YFSETQ. The V end was cut by 4 bases, the J end by 6 bases, with 16 bases between. CDR3 protein: CASSVKGSADEKLFF. The CDR3 DNA sequence: TGCGCCAGCAGCGTAAAGGGGTCCGCAGATGAAAAACTGTTTTTT.

The chain employs TRBV29-1 and TRBJ1-1, with D maybe TRBD1 (5 bases). V was pared by 4 bases and J by 3 bases, with 12 bases between. There are 13 residues in the CDR3. CDR1 and CDR2 from the germline V gene are SQVTM and ANQGSEA. Here the CDR3 DNA reads TGCAGCGTTGGGGACGGGCGGTACACTGAAGCTTTCTTT. It is translated as CSVGDGRYTEAFF.

The chain couples TRBV11-2 to TRBJ1-1; D unclear. There are 13 residues in the CDR3. Germline values: CDR1 SGHAT, CDR2 FQNNGV. V lost 4 bases and J 4 bases, leaving 10 bases between the germline ends. Here the CDR3 reads CASSSTRGTEAFF. The CDR3, as DNA: TGTGCCAGCAGCTCGACCCGGGGCACTGAAGCTTTCTTT.

The genes are TRBV5-5 and TRBJ1-3; D is unclear. This CDR3 region has 16 residues. Germline values: CDR1 SGHKS, CDR2 YYEKEE (reference sequence). The germline V and J ends were trimmed by 2 bases and 0 bases, with 12 bases remaining between them. The CDR3 region has the DNA TGTGCCAGCAGCTTAAGCGGCAGTTTCTCTGGAAACACCATATATTTT. This codes for CASSLSGSFSGNTIYF.

The V call is TRBV6-6, the J call TRBJ1-2, with TRBD1 identical over 7 bases. V dropped 2 bases and J dropped 4; count of bases not matched to a gene: 7. The germline V gene encodes CDR1 MNHNY and CDR2 SVGAGI (reference sequence). CDR3 length: 15 residues. CDR3 DNA sequence: TGTGCCAGCAGTTACGAGGGGGCATCGGTCTATGGCTACACCTTC. It encodes CASSYEGASVYGYTF.

V gene TRBV18 combines with J gene TRBJ2-5; D might be TRBD1 or TRBD2, each matching 6 bases. The germline gives CDR1 KGHSH, CDR2 LQKENI. Between the trimmed V and J ends, which lost 2 bases and 5 bases, there was a span of 12 bases. The CDR3 extends over 14 amino acids. This CDR3 is CASSPIRGGETQYF. DNA for the CDR3: TGTGCCAGCTCACCAATCAGGGGAGGTGAGACCCAGTACTTC.

The rearrangement joins TRBV6-6 to TRBJ2-3, with D uncertain. Trimming removed 8 bases from V and 2 bases from J, with 14 bases in between. Germline CDR1 and CDR2: MNHNY and SVGAGI (reference sequence). There are 14 residues in the CDR3. The CDR3 DNA reads TGTGCCAGCGTCGGGCAGACTTACACAGATACGCAGTATTTT. Translating it yields CASVGQTYTDTQYF.

V usage is TRBV9 and J usage is TRBJ1-2; D is unresolved. V dropped 3 bases and J dropped 0 bases, with 6 bases sitting between them. From germline, CDR1 is SGDLS and CDR2 YYNGEE. The CDR3 has 13 amino acids. CDR3 bases: TGTGCCAGCAGCGGACCAGCTAACTATGGCTACACCTTC. Protein product: CASSGPANYGYTF.

Only a few counts were recorded for this clone. The chain employs TRBV10-3 and TRBJ2-1; D uncertain. V lost 10 bases and J 0 bases, leaving 16 bases between the germline ends. The CDR3 is made up of 15 amino acids. CDR1 is ENHRY and CDR2 is SYGVKD in the germline V gene. The CDR3 DNA reads TGTGCCACCGCGGACCTTCAGCGCTCCTACAATGAGCAGTTCTTC. Translated: CATADLQRSYNEQFF.

The chain carries TRBV6-5 and TRBJ1-3; D might be TRBD1 (5 bases). The CDR3 extends over 15 amino acids. The V end lost 6 bases, the J end lost 4 bases, and 16 bases lay between the germline ends. The V gene's germline CDR1 is MNHEY and CDR2 SVGAGI. The CDR3 spells CASSPYRYHGNTIYF. CDR3 nucleotides: TGTGCCAGCAGCCCATACAGGTACCACGGAAACACCATATATTTT.

The J gene is TRBJ2-1, the V gene TRBV28; the match to TRBD2 covers 9 bases. The CDR3 sequence is 15 residues long. V lost 5 bases and J lost 2; bases outside the gene matches: 4. CDR1 is MDHEN, CDR2 SYDVKM, per germline. CDR3 in DNA: TGTGCCAGCAGTCCCCTAGCGGGAACCTACAATGAGCAGTTCTTC. It specifies CASSPLAGTYNEQFF.

The rearrangement joins TRBV7-6 to TRBJ2-6; D uncertain. This CDR3 has 16 residues. The germline V and J ends were trimmed by 5 bases and 0 bases, with 11 bases remaining between them. Germline values: CDR1 SGHVS, CDR2 FNYEAQ. For the CDR3, the DNA is TGTGCCAGCAGCCCCCTCACAAGCTCTGGGGCCAACGTCCTGACTTTC. This encodes CASSPLTSSGANVLTF. The entire variable domain, with the rest obtained from reference TRBV7-6 and TRBJ2-6, is as follows: GAGVSQSPRYKVTKRGQDVALRCDPISGHVSLYWYRQALGQGPEFLTYFNYEAQQDKSGLPNDRFSAERPEGSISTLTIQRTEQRDSAMYRCASSPLTSSGANVLTFGAGSRLTVL.

V is TRBV19 and J is TRBJ1-1; D possibly corresponds to TRBD1 (6 bases). The germline CDR1 and CDR2 sequences are LNHDA and SQIVND (reference sequence). Between the trimmed V and J ends, which lost 4 bases and 1 base, there was a span of 10 bases. The CDR3 sequence is 14 residues long. Here the CDR3 reads CASSTQGWNTEAFF. As DNA, the CDR3 is TGTGCCAGTAGTACCCAGGGGTGGAACACTGAAGCTTTCTTT.

The chain has TRBV6-5 and TRBJ1-5, with D possibly being TRBD1 (6 bases). Per the germline V gene, CDR1 is MNHEY and CDR2 is SVGAGI. The CDR3 is made up of 14 amino acids. V was clipped by 2 bases and J by 2 bases, with 7 bases between them. CDR3 residues: CASSYRGGNQPQHF. Here the CDR3 DNA reads TGTGCCAGCAGTTACAGGGGGGGCAATCAGCCCCAGCATTTT.

The chain links TRBV28 to TRBJ1-4; D perhaps matches TRBD1 (5 bases). Germline CDR1 MDHEN, CDR2 SYDVKM. Trimming shortened V by 7 bases and J by 0 bases, and 9 bases separated the two germline ends. The CDR3 covers 14 residues. CDR3 nucleotide sequence: TGTGCCAGCAAGACAGCTGCAACTAATGAAAAACTGTTTTTT. Amino acid sequence: CASKTAATNEKLFF.

V and J are TRBV14 and TRBJ1-1; weak D call: TRBD1 (6 bases). V lost 4 bases to trimming and J lost 5 bases, with 17 bases between them. This CDR3 comprises 15 residues. Germline V gene sequence: CDR1 SGHDN, CDR2 FVKESK. The chain's CDR3 is CASSLPYTGYTEAFF. CDR3 sequence (DNA): TGTGCCAGCAGCCTGCCGTATACAGGGTATACTGAAGCTTTCTTT.

About this clone: Compared with germline, one end of the junction differs, possibly owing to a read error. The V call is TRBV4-2, the J call TRBJ2-2; D may match TRBD1 or TRBD2 (6 bases each). This CDR3 has 15 amino acids. Germline CDR1 and CDR2: LGHNA and YNFKEQ. The CDR3 nucleotides read TGTGCCAGCAGGCAAGCCGGGGCGGTGGGGGGCGAGCTGTTTTTT. Translation: CASRQAGAVGGELFF.

The CDR3 is CASNSMNTEAFF. CDR3 bases: TGTGCCAGCAACAGCATGAACACTGAAGCTTTCTTT. The gene calls are TRBV28 and TRBJ1-1; D remains unclear. Trimming cost V 7 bases and J 0 bases, with 6 bases left between them. This CDR3 comprises 12 residues. Germline V gene sequence: CDR1 MDHEN, CDR2 SYDVKM.

This CDR3 is CASSQKRGAGELFF. The CDR3 bases are TGTGCCAGCAGCCAAAAAAGGGGGGCGGGGGAGCTGTTTTTT. V gene TRBV27 combines with J gene TRBJ2-2; either TRBD1 or TRBD2 may fit D (6 bases each). Deletions cut 6 bases from V and 8 bases from J, with 16 bases between. Germline V lookup: CDR1 MNHEY, CDR2 SMNVEV (reference sequence). The CDR3 totals 14 residues.

J is TRBJ2-1 and V is TRBV7-2; 14 bases agree with TRBD2. Germline trimming cut 5 bases from V and 6 bases from J; bases unmatched to any gene: 6. This CDR3 is built from 16 residues. Germline V gene data show CDR1 as SGHTA and CDR2 as FQGNSA. Here the CDR3 reads CASSPRGTSGSNEQFF. CDR3 sequence (DNA): TGTGCCAGCAGCCCAAGAGGGACTAGCGGGAGCAATGAGCAGTTCTTC.

V and J are TRBV7-8 and TRBJ2-3; 7 nucleotides match TRBD1. V gave up 5 bases and J gave up 0 bases; unmatched junction bases: 14. Germline assignment: CDR1 SGHVS and CDR2 FQNEAQ. The CDR3 is 18 amino acids. Written as DNA, the CDR3 is TGTGCCAGCAGCCCCCGCCAAGGGGGCGCGGCTAGCACAGATACGCAGTATTTT. Protein: CASSPRQGGAASTDTQYF.